The source of this T cell receptor (beta chain) is a study of T-cell memory formation after mild COVID-19. Study background: The two donors had largely donor-specific TCR clusters.

TCRdb re-derived calls from the 5' RACE reads in MiXCR, one entry per CDR3 protein. This table has approximately 430,000 distinct CDR3 sequences, 20% to 30% appearing once. In this sample, this clonotype turned up many times. The origin of this receptor is an adult woman who had mild COVID-19 (a few samples of this study predate the infection). Cell type and time point are not known. Input material: PBMCs or a T cell subset sorted from them (not recorded which).

The CDR3 DNA follows: TGTGCCAGTAGTCCGGAAGGAGGGAGGGGGTTAAATGAGCAGTTCTTC. Encoded protein: CASSPEGGRGLNEQFF. The chain recombines TRBV19 with TRBJ2-1, with D possibly matching TRBD2 (7 bases). CDR1 LNHDA and CDR2 SQIVND come from the germline V gene (reference sequence). V dropped 5 bases and J dropped 7 bases, with 21 bases sitting between them. The CDR3 runs 16 residues.